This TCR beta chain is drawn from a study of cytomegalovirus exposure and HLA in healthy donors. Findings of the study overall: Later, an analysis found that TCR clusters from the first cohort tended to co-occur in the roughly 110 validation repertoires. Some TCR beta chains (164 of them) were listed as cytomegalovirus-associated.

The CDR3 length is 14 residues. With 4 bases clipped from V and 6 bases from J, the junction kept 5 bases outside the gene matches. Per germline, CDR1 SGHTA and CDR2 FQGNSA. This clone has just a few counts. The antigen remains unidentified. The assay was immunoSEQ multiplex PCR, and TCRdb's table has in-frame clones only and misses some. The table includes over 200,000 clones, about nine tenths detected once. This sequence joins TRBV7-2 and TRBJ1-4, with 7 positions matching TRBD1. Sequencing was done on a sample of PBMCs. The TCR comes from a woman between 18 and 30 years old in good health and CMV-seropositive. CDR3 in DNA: TGTGCCAGCAGCTACCGGGACAGCGATGAAAAACTGTTTTTT. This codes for CASSYRDSDEKLFF.